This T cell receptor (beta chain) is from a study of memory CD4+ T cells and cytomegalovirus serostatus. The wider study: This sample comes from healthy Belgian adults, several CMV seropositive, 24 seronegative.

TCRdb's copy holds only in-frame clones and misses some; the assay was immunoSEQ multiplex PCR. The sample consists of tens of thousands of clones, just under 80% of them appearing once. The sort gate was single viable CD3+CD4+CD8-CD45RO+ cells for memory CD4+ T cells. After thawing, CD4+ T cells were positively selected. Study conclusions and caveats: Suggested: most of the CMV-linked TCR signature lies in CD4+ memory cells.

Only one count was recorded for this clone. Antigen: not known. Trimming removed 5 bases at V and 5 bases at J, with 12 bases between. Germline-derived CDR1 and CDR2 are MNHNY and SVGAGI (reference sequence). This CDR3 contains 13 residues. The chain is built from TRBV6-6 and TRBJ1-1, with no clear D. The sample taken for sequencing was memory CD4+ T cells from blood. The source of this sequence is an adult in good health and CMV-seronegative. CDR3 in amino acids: CASSTTPPTEAFF. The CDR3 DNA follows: TGTGCCAGCAGTACGACTCCTCCGACTGAAGCTTTCTTT.